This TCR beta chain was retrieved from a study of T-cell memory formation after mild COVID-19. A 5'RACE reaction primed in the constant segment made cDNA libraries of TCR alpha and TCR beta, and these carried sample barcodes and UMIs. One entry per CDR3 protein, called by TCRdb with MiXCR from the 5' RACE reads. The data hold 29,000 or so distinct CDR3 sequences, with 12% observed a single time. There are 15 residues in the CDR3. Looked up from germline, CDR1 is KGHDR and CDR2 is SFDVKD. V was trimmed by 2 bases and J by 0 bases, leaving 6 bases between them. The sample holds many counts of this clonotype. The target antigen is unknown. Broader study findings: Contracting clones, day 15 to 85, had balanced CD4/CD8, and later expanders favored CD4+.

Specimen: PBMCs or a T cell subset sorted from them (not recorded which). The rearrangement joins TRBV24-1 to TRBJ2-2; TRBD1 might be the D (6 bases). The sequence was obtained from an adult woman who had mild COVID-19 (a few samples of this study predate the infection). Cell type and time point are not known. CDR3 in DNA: TGTGCCACCAGTGATTGGACAGCGAACACCGGGGAGCTGTTTTTT. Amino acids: CATSDWTANTGELFF.